This T cell receptor beta chain was documented in a study of vaccination and CD4 T cells after COVID-19. Sequenced with the Oncomine TCR Beta short-read assay was DNA taken from cultured CD4+ T cells. A single record per CDR3 protein comes from TCRdb applying MiXCR to the PCR reads. This sample has about 17,000 distinct CDR3 sequences, with around 40% found just once. V was pared by 5 bases and J by 5 bases, with 10 bases of the junction left unmatched. CDR1 is MNHEY, CDR2 SMNVEV, per germline (reference sequence). The CDR3 extends over 16 amino acids. The treatment was: approximately 11-day PBMC culture with coronavirus spike peptide pools or control peptides (ViraFEST assay). About this clonotype itself: Its matching antigen is unknown.

The sequence came from a human donor who had recovered from COVID-19. Specimen: CD4+ T cells from blood, cultured in vitro, collected before SARS-CoV-2 vaccination. This rearrangement joins TRBV27 to TRBJ2-7, with TRBD1 matching over 12 bases. In DNA, the CDR3 is TGTGCCAGCAGTAAGAGACCGGGACAGGGGGCTGACGAGCAGTACTTC. The encoded protein is CASSKRPGQGADEQYF.